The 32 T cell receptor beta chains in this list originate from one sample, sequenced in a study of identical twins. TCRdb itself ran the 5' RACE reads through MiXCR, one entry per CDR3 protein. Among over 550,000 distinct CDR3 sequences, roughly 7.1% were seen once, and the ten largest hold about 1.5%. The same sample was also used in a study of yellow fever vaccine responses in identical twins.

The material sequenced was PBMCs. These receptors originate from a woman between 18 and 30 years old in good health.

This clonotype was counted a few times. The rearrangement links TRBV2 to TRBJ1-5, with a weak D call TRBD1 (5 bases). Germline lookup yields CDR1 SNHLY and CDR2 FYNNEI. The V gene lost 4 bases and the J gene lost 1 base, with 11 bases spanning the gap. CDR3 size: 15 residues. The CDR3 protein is CASSGWGSSNQPQHF. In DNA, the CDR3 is TGTGCCAGCAGTGGTTGGGGGTCGAGCAATCAGCCCCAGCATTTT. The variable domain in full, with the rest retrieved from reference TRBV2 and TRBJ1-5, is EPEVTQTPSHQVTQMGQEVILRCVPISNHLYFYWYRQILGQKVEFLVSFYNNEISEKSEIFDDQFSVERPDGSNFTLKIRSTKLEDSAMYFCASSGWGSSNQPQHFGDGTRLSIL.

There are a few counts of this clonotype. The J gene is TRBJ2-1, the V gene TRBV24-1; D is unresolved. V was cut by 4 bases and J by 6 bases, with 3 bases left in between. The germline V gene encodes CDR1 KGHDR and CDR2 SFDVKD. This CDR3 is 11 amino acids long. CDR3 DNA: TGTGCCACCAGTGAAACCAATGAGCAGTTCTTC. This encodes CATSETNEQFF.

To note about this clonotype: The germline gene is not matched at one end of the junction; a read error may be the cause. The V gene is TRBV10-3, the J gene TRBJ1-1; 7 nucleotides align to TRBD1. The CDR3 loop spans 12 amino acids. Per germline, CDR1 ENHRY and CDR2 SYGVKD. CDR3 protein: CAIQGVGTEAIF. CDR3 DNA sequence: TGTGCCATTCAGGGGGTTGGCACTGAAGCTATCTTT.

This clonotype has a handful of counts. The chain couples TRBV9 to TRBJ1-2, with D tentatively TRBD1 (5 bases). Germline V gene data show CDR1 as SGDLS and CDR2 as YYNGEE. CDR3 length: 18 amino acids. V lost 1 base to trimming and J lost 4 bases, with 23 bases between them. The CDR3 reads CASSVIQPGTYGLYGYTF. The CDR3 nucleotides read TGTGCCAGCAGCGTAATACAGCCGGGGACCTATGGCCTCTATGGCTACACCTTC.

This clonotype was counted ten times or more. Here the CDR3 DNA reads TGCGCCAGCAGGAAGTTGGGGGCATCTAATGAAAAACTGTTTTTT. Its protein is CASRKLGASNEKLFF. The chain combines TRBV4-1 with TRBJ1-4; possibly TRBD1 for D (6 bases). The CDR3 sequence is 15 residues long. From germline, CDR1 is MGHRA and CDR2 YSYEKL. V lost 6 bases and J 3 bases, leaving 14 bases between the germline ends.

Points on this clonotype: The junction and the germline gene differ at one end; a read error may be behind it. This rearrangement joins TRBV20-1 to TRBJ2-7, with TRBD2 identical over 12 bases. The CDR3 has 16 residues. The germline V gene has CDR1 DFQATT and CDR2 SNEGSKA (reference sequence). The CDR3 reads CCASLASGRAIDEQYF. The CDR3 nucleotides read TGCTGTGCTAGTCTGGCTAGCGGGAGGGCCATCGACGAGCAGTACTTC.

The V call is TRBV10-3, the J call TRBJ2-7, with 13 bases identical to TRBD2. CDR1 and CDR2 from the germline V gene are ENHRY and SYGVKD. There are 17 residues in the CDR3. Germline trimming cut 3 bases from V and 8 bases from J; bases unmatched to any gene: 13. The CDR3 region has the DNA TGTGCCATCAGTGAACTAGCGGGGGGGCTCGAGTTGGGCCAGCAGTACGTC. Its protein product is CAISELAGGLELGQQYV.

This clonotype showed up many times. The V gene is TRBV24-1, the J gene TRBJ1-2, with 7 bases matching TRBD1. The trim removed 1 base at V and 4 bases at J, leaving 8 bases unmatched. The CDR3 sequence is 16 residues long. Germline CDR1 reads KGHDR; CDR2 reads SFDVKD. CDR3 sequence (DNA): TGTGCCACCAGTGATTTCCGACAGGGATTAGGCTATGGCTACACCTTC. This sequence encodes CATSDFRQGLGYGYTF.

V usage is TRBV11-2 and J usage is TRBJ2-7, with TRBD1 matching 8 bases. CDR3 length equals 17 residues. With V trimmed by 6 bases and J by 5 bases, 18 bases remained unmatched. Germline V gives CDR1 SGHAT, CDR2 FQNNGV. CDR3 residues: CASRAPGTGEKLHEQYF. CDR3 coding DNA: TGTGCCAGCAGGGCACCCGGGACAGGCGAGAAATTGCACGAGCAGTACTTC.

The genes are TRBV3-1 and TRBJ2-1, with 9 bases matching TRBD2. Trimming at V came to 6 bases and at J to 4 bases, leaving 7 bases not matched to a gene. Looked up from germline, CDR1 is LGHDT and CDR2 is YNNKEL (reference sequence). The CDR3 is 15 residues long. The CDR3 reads CASRPRGGLYNEQFF. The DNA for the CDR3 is TGTGCCAGCAGACCGCGGGGGGGCCTTTACAATGAGCAGTTCTTC.

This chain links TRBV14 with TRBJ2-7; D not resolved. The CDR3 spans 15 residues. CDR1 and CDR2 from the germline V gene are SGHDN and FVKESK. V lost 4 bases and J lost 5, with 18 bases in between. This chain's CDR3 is CASSPQLYGSHEQYF. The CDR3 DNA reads TGTGCCAGCAGCCCCCAACTATACGGATCTCACGAGCAGTACTTC.

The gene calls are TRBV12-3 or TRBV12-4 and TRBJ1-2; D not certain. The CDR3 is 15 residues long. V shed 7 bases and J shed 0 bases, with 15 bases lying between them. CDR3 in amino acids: CASTQRAEANYGYTF. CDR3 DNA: TGTGCCAGCACCCAGAGGGCAGAAGCTAACTATGGCTACACCTTC.

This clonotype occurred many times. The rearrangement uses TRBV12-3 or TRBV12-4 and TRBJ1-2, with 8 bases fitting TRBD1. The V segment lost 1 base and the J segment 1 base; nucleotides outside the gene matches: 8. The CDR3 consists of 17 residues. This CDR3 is CASSLGATGGVNYGYTF. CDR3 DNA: TGTGCCAGCAGTTTAGGGGCCACAGGGGGAGTTAACTATGGCTACACCTTC.

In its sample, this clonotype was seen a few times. Here the CDR3 reads CASLGQRNGYTF. CDR3 DNA: TGTGCCAGCTTAGGACAGCGCAATGGCTACACCTTC. The chain combines TRBV2 with TRBJ1-2; a weak D match, TRBD1 (6 bases). Trimming removed 8 bases from V and 6 bases from J, with 13 bases in between. CDR3 length equals 12 residues. Per germline, CDR1 SNHLY and CDR2 FYNNEI.

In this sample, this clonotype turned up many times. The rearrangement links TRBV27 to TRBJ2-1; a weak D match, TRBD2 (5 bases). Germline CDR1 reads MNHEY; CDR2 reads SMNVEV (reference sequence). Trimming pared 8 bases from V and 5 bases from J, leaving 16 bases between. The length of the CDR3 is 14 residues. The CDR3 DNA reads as TGTGCCAGCGGACCGTCCGGAGGTCACAATGAGCAGTTCTTC. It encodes CASGPSGGHNEQFF.

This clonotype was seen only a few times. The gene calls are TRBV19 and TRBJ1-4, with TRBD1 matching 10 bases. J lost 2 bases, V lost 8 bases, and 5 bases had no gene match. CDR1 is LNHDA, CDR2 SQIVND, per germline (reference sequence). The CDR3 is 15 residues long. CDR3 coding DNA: TGTGCCAGTTCGGACAGGGGGATCACTAATGAAAAACTGTTTTTT. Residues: CASSDRGITNEKLFF.

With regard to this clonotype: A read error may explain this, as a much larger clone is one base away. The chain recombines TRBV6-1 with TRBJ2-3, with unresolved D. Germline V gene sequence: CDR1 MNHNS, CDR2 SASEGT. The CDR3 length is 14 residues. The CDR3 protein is CASSPGTFADTHYF. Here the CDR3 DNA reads TGTGCCAGCAGTCCGGGCACTTTCGCAGATACGCACTATTTT.

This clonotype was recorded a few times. Written as DNA, the CDR3 is TGTGCCACCAGTGACCCCGGGACAGGGGACTACGAGCAGTACTTC. It yields the protein CATSDPGTGDYEQYF. The chain joins TRBV24-1 to TRBJ2-7, with 10 bases that match TRBD1. Germline CDR1 and CDR2: KGHDR and SFDVKD. CDR3 size: 15 residues. After removal of 4 bases from V and 3 bases from J, the junction contained 5 bases not matched to a gene.

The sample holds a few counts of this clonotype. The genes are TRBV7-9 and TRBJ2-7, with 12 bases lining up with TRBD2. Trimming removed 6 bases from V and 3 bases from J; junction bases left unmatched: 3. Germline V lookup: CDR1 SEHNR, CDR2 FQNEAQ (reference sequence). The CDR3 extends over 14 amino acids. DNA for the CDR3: TGTGCCAGCAGAGGGGGACTAGCGGGCTACGAGCAGTACTTC. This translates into CASRGGLAGYEQYF.

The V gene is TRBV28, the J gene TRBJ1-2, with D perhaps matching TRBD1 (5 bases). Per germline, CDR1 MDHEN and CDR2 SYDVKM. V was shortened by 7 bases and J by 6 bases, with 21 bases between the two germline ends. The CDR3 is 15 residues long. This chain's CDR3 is CASTLPSGTSDGYTF. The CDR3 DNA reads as TGTGCCAGCACCCTTCCCAGCGGGACTTCCGATGGCTACACCTTC.

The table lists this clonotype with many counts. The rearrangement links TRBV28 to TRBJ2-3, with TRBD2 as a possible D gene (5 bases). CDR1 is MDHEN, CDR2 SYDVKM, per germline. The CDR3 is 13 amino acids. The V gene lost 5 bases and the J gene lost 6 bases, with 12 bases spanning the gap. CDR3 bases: TGTGCCAGCAGTGCCAGCGGTGGGGATACGCAGTATTTT. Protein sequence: CASSASGGDTQYF.

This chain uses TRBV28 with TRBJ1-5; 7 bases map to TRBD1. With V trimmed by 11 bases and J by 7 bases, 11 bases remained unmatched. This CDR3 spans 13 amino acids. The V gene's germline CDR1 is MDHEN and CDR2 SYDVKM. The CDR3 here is CASGQDDMQPQHF. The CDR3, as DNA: TGTGCCTCCGGACAGGACGATATGCAGCCCCAGCATTTT.

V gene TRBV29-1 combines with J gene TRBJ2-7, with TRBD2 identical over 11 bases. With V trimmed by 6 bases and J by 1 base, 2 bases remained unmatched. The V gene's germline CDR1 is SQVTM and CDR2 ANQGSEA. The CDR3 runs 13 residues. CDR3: CSVASGRSYEQYF. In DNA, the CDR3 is TGCAGCGTGGCTAGCGGGAGGTCCTACGAGCAGTACTTC.

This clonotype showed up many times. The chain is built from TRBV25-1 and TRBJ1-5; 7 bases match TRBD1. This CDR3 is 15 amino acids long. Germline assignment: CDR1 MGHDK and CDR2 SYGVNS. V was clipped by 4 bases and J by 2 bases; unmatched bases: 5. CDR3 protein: CASSAGQGGNQPQHF. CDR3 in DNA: TGTGCCAGCAGTGCTGGGCAGGGGGGCAATCAGCCCCAGCATTTT.

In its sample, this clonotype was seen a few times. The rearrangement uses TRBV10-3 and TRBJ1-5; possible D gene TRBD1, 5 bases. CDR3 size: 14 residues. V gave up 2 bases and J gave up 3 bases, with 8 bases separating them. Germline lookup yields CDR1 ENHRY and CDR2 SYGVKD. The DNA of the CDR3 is TGTGCCATCAGTGAGCGCAGGGACAATCAGCCCCAGCATTTT. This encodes CAISERRDNQPQHF.

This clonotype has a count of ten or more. The CDR3 here is CASSLGEGDEQFF. The CDR3 DNA follows: TGTGCCAGCAGCTTAGGGGAGGGTGATGAGCAGTTCTTC. V gene TRBV7-6 combines with J gene TRBJ2-1, with 7 bases aligning to TRBD2. The germline gives CDR1 SGHVS, CDR2 FNYEAQ. The CDR3 spans 13 residues. V was clipped by 1 base and J by 8 bases; unmatched bases: 2.

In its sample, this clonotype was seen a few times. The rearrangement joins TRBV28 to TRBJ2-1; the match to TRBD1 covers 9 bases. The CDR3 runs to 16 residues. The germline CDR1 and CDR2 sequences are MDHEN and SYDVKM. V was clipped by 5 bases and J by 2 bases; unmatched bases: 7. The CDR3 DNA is TGTGCCAGCAGTCAGACCGGGACAGGGCCCTACAATGAGCAGTTCTTC. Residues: CASSQTGTGPYNEQFF.

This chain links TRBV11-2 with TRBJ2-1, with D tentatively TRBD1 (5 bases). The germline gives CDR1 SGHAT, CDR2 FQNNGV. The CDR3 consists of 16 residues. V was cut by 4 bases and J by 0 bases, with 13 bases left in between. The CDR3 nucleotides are TGTGCCAGCAGCTCCCTTACGACAGACTCCTACAATGAGCAGTTCTTC. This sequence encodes CASSSLTTDSYNEQFF.

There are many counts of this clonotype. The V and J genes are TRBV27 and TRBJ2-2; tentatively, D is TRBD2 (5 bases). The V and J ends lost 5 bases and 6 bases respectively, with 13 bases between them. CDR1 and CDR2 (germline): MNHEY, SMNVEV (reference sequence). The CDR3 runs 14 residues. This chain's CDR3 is CASSPVGRAGELFF. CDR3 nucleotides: TGTGCCAGCAGTCCCGTAGGGAGAGCCGGGGAGCTGTTTTTT.

The CDR3: CSVEARDRVGSGELFF. CDR3 DNA: TGCAGCGTTGAAGCCCGGGACAGGGTTGGCTCCGGGGAGCTGTTTTTT. V gene TRBV29-1 combines with J gene TRBJ2-2, with 9 nucleotides matching TRBD1. V lost 1 base to trimming and J lost 6 bases; unmatched junction nucleotides: 9. The germline gives CDR1 SQVTM, CDR2 ANQGSEA. The CDR3 is 16 amino acids.

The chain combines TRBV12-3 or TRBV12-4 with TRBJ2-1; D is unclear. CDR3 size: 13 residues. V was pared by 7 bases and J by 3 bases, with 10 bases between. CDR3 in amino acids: CASNNKGYNEQFF. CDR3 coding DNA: TGTGCCAGCAATAATAAAGGCTACAATGAGCAGTTCTTC.

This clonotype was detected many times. CDR3: CASRFEGANEKLFF. The DNA of the CDR3 is TGTGCCAGCAGGTTCGAGGGTGCTAATGAAAAACTGTTTTTT. The chain uses TRBV3-1 and TRBJ1-4, with no clear D. The V end was cut by 6 bases, the J end by 3 bases, with 11 bases between. The germline V gene encodes CDR1 LGHDT and CDR2 YNNKEL (reference sequence). The length of the CDR3 is 14 residues.